This T cell receptor beta chain was identified during a study of blood T cell repertoires in COVID-19. As originally analysed: The authors estimated nucleated cell counts from reference gene primer amplification. The repertoire was sequenced with immunoSEQ multiplex PCR; TCRdb's copy has only in-frame clones and lacks some. V, J and clone size are those of that table, while D and trimming were read from the DNA. Of around 330,000 clones in the sample, approximately 90% were seen once. CDR3 length: 15 residues. Trimming removed 4 bases from V and 3 bases from J; junction bases left unmatched: 4. The germline V gene encodes CDR1 SGDLS and CDR2 YYNGEE.

The chain recombines TRBV9 with TRBJ1-4; TRBD1 agrees at 9 bases. This TCR was sampled from a woman between 45 and 60 years old with active or convalescent COVID-19. Material: peripheral blood. The CDR3 DNA is TGTGCCAGCAGCCCACAGGGGGCATCTAATGAAAAACTGTTTTTT. Protein: CASSPQGASNEKLFF.